The rows below give T cell receptor beta chains drawn from one sample of a study of shared clonotypes between healthy human individuals. Assay: immunoSEQ multiplex PCR; the TCRdb copy retains only in-frame clones and omits some. The table records just under 95,000 clones, around 68% of them present only once. Sequencing was done on a sample of memory CD8+ T cells sorted from blood. The receptors were sampled from a man aged 30 to 45 in good health. Each CDR3 is given with its conserved first and last residue. A D gene is named only where the DNA matches it firmly. For some rows the clone size is stated as once, few or many, or as a class when expanded; others skip it.

d_call,v_call,j_call,clone_size,cdr3_aa,cdr3_nt
NA,TRBV28,TRBJ2-1,NA,CASSFLNEQFF,TGTGCCAGCAGTTTTCTGAATGAGCAGTTCTTC
TRBD2,TRBV7-9,TRBJ2-1,NA,CASSLPPRLAGGRNEQFF,TGTGCCAGCAGCTTACCCCCCCGACTAGCGGGAGGTCGCAATGAGCAGTTCTTC
TRBD2,TRBV28,TRBJ2-3,NA,CASSRGGDTQYF,TGTGCCAGCAGTCGGGGGGGGGATACGCAGTATTTT
TRBD2,TRBV11-2,TRBJ2-1,NA,CASSRRAGGISHNEQFF,TGTGCCAGCAGCCGGAGGGCGGGGGGGATTTCACACAATGAGCAGTTCTTC
NA,TRBV2,TRBJ2-7,once,CASSVGVYEQYF,TGTGCCAGCAGTGTGGGCGTCTACGAGCAGTACTTC
NA,TRBV2,TRBJ2-3,once,CASRQGFTQYF,TGTGCCAGCAGACAGGGATTTACGCAGTATTTT
TRBD2,TRBV28,TRBJ2-1,NA,CASSHLSGRDNEQFF,TGTGCCAGCAGTCATCTGAGCGGGAGGGACAATGAGCAGTTCTTC
NA,TRBV19,TRBJ1-5,once,CASSIGQNQPQHF,TGTGCCAGTAGTATTGGCCAGAATCAGCCCCAGCATTTT
TRBD1,TRBV5-5,TRBJ1-4,NA,CASSLGGQGGEKLFF,TGTGCCAGCAGCTTGGGCGGACAGGGAGGTGAAAAACTGTTTTTT
NA,TRBV19,TRBJ2-7,NA,CASSNGGRGYGAYEQYF,TGTGCCAGTAGTAACGGCGGAAGGGGGTATGGGGCCTACGAGCAGTACTTC
TRBD2,TRBV11-3,TRBJ2-7,NA,CASSPQTSAEQYF,TGTGCCAGCAGCCCACAGACTAGCGCCGAGCAGTACTTC
NA,TRBV15,TRBJ2-7,few,CATSSGQFYEQYF,TGTGCCACCAGCAGCGGACAATTCTACGAGCAGTACTTC
TRBD2,TRBV11-2,TRBJ2-7,once,CASSLVRGRAIYEQYF,TGTGCCAGCAGCTTAGTGCGCGGGAGGGCCATCTACGAGCAGTACTTC
NA,TRBV7-9,TRBJ2-1,few,CASSPLNTNEQFF,TGTGCCAGCAGCCCCCTCAACACGAATGAGCAGTTCTTC
TRBD2,TRBV30,TRBJ2-1,NA,CAWENGTSGRALREQFF,TGTGCCTGGGAGAACGGGACTAGCGGGAGGGCCTTGCGTGAGCAGTTCTTC
TRBD2,TRBV27,TRBJ2-7,NA,CASSVKKREWGEQYF,TGTGCCAGCAGTGTCAAGAAGCGGGAGTGGGGCGAGCAGTACTTC
TRBD2,TRBV7-8,TRBJ2-3,NA,CASSPLAGVLYTQYF,TGTGCCAGCAGTCCCCTAGCGGGGGTCTTATATACGCAGTATTTT
TRBD1,TRBV5-6,TRBJ2-1,many,CASTQGQGPNEQFF,TGTGCCAGCACCCAGGGACAGGGGCCAAATGAGCAGTTCTTC
NA,TRBV21-1,TRBJ2-7,NA,CASSPEAAAPPQGEQYF,TGTGCCAGCAGCCCCGAGGCGGCGGCACCCCCCCAAGGCGAGCAGTACTTC
NA,TRBV16,TRBJ1-1,few,CASSQSDTMNTEAFF,TGTGCCAGCAGCCAATCGGACACCATGAACACTGAAGCTTTCTTT
TRBD2,TRBV7-9,TRBJ2-3,NA,CASSRLAGGSTDTQYF,TGTGCCAGCAGCCGACTAGCGGGAGGGAGCACAGATACGCAGTATTTT
NA,TRBV20-1,TRBJ2-7,once,CSAAYPEQYF,TGCAGTGCTGCCTACCCCGAGCAGTACTTC
NA,TRBV2,TRBJ1-5,NA,CASSEDHGGLGQPQHF,TGTGCCAGCAGTGAAGATCACGGGGGCTTGGGTCAGCCCCAGCATTTT
NA,TRBV9,TRBJ1-2,NA,CASSVAQTGYGYTF,TGTGCCAGCAGCGTAGCCCAGACAGGATATGGCTACACCTTC
NA,TRBV11-2,TRBJ2-5,few,CASSSPRGGETQYF,TGTGCCAGCAGCTCTCCTCGCGGTGGGGAGACCCAGTACTTC
NA,TRBV2,TRBJ2-6,NA,CASSTTGANVLTF,TGTGCCAGCAGTACCACTGGGGCCAACGTCCTGACTTTC
NA,TRBV29-1,TRBJ2-7,NA,CSVEGMGTTYEQYF,TGCAGCGTTGAAGGAATGGGAACCACTTACGAGCAGTACTTC
NA,TRBV7-8,TRBJ2-1,few,CASSSEGHPYNEQFF,TGTGCCAGCAGCTCGGAGGGACACCCATACAATGAGCAGTTCTTC
TRBD1,TRBV5-1,TRBJ1-2,few,CASSFSQGHYGYTF,TGCGCCAGCAGCTTTTCACAGGGGCACTATGGCTACACCTTC
NA,TRBV7-9,TRBJ2-5,NA,CASSFRLSQETQYF,TGTGCCAGCAGCTTTCGGTTGAGCCAAGAGACCCAGTACTTC
NA,TRBV5-1,TRBJ2-1,NA,CASSLGLGTASYNEQFF,TGCGCCAGCAGCTTGGGCCTCGGGACGGCCTCCTACAATGAGCAGTTCTTC